These 25 T cell receptor beta chains share one sample of origin, sequenced in a study of regulatory T cells in long-lasting Graves disease. Time point noted: newly diagnosed GD, antithyroid drugs for less than 3 months. RNA isolated from PBMCs was used to make the TCR library. Building of the TCR beta libraries involved iRepertoire HTBI primers and Arm-PCR of CDR3 regions. TCRdb redid the calling of the multiplex PCR reads with MiXCR, one entry per CDR3 protein. The profile covers roughly 420,000 distinct CDR3 sequences, with about 14% appearing a single time and about 15% taken by the ten largest. These data were also filed under a second study, of T cells in Graves' hyperthyroidism and ophthalmopathy.

The sequencing here drew on peripheral blood mononuclear cells (PBMCs), taken at new diagnosis, from a patient treated with antithyroid drugs. Source of these receptors: a woman aged 50 to 60 with Graves disease.

This clonotype was picked up a small number of times. The chain links TRBV7-9 to TRBJ2-2; D is perhaps TRBD1 or TRBD2 (5 bases each). Germline CDR1 is SEHNR and CDR2 is FQNEAQ (reference sequence). Trimming took 7 bases from V and 0 from J, leaving 18 bases between them. The CDR3 totals 17 residues. The CDR3: CASTPSSGTSNTGELFF. The CDR3 coding sequence is TGTGCCAGCACCCCTAGCTCCGGGACCTCGAACACCGGGGAGCTGTTTTTT.

This clonotype has only a few counts. This may be a read error, as it is one base from a much larger clone. This chain links TRBV7-2 with TRBJ2-1; 13 nucleotides align to TRBD2. Trimming at V came to 3 bases and at J to 5 bases, leaving 1 base not matched to a gene. Germline V lookup: CDR1 SGHTA, CDR2 FQGNSA. The CDR3 runs to 15 residues. CDR3 bases: TGTGCCAGCAGCTTTGGACTAGCGGGAGACAATGAGCAGTTCTTC. Its protein product is CASSFGLAGDNEQFF.

This clonotype was recorded many times. This rearrangement joins TRBV5-1 to TRBJ1-2; TRBD1 aligns across 7 bases. CDR1 is SGHRS and CDR2 is YFSETQ in the germline V gene. The CDR3 covers 14 residues. V lost 0 bases, J lost 6 bases, and 5 bases stayed unmatched. CDR3 sequence: CASSLETGRDGYTF. The DNA of the CDR3 is TGCGCCAGCAGCTTGGAGACAGGGCGGGATGGCTACACCTTC.

There are many counts of this clonotype. This chain uses TRBV27 with TRBJ2-7; 10 bases map to TRBD1. V dropped 3 bases and J dropped 2; count of bases not matched to a gene: 13. In germline, CDR1 is MNHEY, CDR2 SMNVEV (reference sequence). The CDR3 runs to 18 residues. The CDR3 loop reads CASSFYPSGTGAPYEQYF. CDR3 nucleotides: TGTGCCAGCAGTTTCTACCCTTCCGGGACAGGGGCCCCCTACGAGCAGTACTTC.

There are many counts of this clonotype. The rearrangement joins TRBV2 to TRBJ2-7; D is possibly TRBD2 (7 bases). Germline lookup yields CDR1 SNHLY and CDR2 FYNNEI. Deletions cut 3 bases from V and 4 bases from J, with 13 bases between. This CDR3 spans 14 amino acids. This CDR3 reads CASSDGGLGYEQYF. DNA of the CDR3: TGTGCCAGCAGTGACGGGGGGCTGGGATACGAGCAGTACTTC.

This clonotype was counted a few times. The chain couples TRBV12-5 to TRBJ2-1, with D perhaps TRBD2 (6 bases). The CDR3 covers 16 residues. Trimming took 5 bases from V and 6 from J, leaving 20 bases between them. Germline V CDR1 and CDR2: LGHNT, FRNRAP. Here the CDR3 reads CASGLGGGYPCNEQFF. CDR3 DNA sequence: TGTGCTAGTGGTCTGGGGGGAGGTTATCCCTGCAATGAGCAGTTCTTC. The entire variable domain, with the rest obtained from reference TRBV12-5 and TRBJ2-1, is as follows: DARVTQTPRHKVTEMGQEVTMRCQPILGHNTVFWYRQTMMQGLELLAYFRNRAPLDDSGMPKDRFSAEMPDATLATLKIQPSEPRDSAVYFCASGLGGGYPCNEQFFGPGTRLTVL.

This clonotype was seen at least ten times. The junction departs from the called germline gene at one end, perhaps through a read error. This chain uses TRBV12-3 or TRBV12-4 with TRBJ2-1; no firm D call. The CDR3 covers 13 residues. The CDR3 is CASSPPVFNGQFF. The DNA of the CDR3 is TGTGCCAGCAGTCCCCCCGTATTCAATGGGCAGTTCTTC.

This clonotype was recorded at least ten times. The chain has TRBV28 and TRBJ1-1, with unresolved D. The CDR3 extends over 10 amino acids. V was shortened by 7 bases and J by 8 bases, with 8 bases between the two germline ends. Germline V CDR1 and CDR2: MDHEN, SYDVKM. The CDR3 nucleotides read TGTGCCAGCATCTCCAAGGAAGCTTTCTTT. Its protein is CASISKEAFF.

This clonotype was observed at least ten times. The CDR3 loop reads CASSHGRGINQPQHF. The CDR3 DNA reads as TGTGCCAGCAGCCATGGACGTGGTATCAATCAGCCCCAGCATTTT. The chain has TRBV7-8 and TRBJ1-5; D is uncertain. Germline CDR1 SGHVS, CDR2 FQNEAQ. Between the trimmed V and J ends, which lost 5 bases and 3 bases, there was a span of 14 bases. The CDR3 is 15 amino acids.

This clonotype was found a few times. The rearrangement joins TRBV3-1 to TRBJ2-3; TRBD1 matches 9 bases. This CDR3 has 15 residues. V was clipped by 4 bases and J by 5 bases; unmatched bases: 7. Germline CDR1 reads LGHDT; CDR2 reads YNNKEL (reference sequence). In nucleotides, the CDR3 is TGTGCCAGCAGCCGAAGGACAGGGGCCGTAGATACGCAGTATTTT. Amino acids: CASSRRTGAVDTQYF.

This clonotype was detected ten times or more. The chain uses TRBV11-2 and TRBJ2-1; 11 nucleotides line up with TRBD2. Germline V gene data show CDR1 as SGHAT and CDR2 as FQNNGV. J gave up 5 bases and V 2 bases, and 8 bases lay outside the gene matches. This CDR3 has 17 amino acids. CDR3: CASSLNLAGGPHNEQFF. CDR3 coding DNA: TGTGCCAGCAGCTTAAATTTAGCGGGAGGGCCCCACAATGAGCAGTTCTTC.

In this sample, this clonotype turned up a few times. V is TRBV15 and J is TRBJ2-6; the D is unclear. Germline V gene sequence: CDR1 LNHNV, CDR2 YYDKDF (reference sequence). Trimming took 0 bases from V and 3 from J, leaving 9 bases between them. The length of the CDR3 is 16 residues. The CDR3 DNA sequence: TGTGCCACCAGCAGAGATTTAGTAGGTGGGGCCAACGTCCTGACTTTC. As protein: CATSRDLVGGANVLTF.

The V gene is TRBV10-1, the J gene TRBJ2-4; tentatively, D is TRBD1 (6 bases). V lost 5 bases, J lost 1 base, and 12 bases lay in between. Per germline, CDR1 WNHNN and CDR2 SYGVQD (reference sequence). The CDR3 length is 15 residues. CDR3 amino acids: CASSPNREAKNIQYF. CDR3 coding DNA: TGCGCCAGCAGTCCGAACAGGGAGGCCAAAAACATTCAGTACTTC.

This clonotype was observed many times. V usage is TRBV2 and J usage is TRBJ2-6; D unresolved. Germline V CDR1 and CDR2: SNHLY, FYNNEI. V lost 6 bases and J 3 bases, leaving 6 bases between the germline ends. The CDR3 is 13 amino acids. The CDR3 is CASRGFGANVLTF. CDR3 coding DNA: TGTGCCAGCAGGGGGTTTGGGGCCAACGTCCTGACTTTC.

As regards this clonotype: This clone may be a read error of a much larger clone one base away. The rearrangement links TRBV27 to TRBJ2-7, with D perhaps matching TRBD1 (6 bases). Germline-derived CDR1 and CDR2 are MNHEY and SMNVEV (reference sequence). The V and J ends lost 1 base and 3 bases respectively, with 10 bases between them. This CDR3 is built from 14 residues. The CDR3 spells CASSLYTGNYEQYF. The CDR3 bases are TGTGCCAGCAGTTTATATACAGGGAACTACGAGCAGTACTTC.

J is TRBJ2-7 and V is TRBV9; 8 nucleotides agree with TRBD1. CDR3 length: 14 residues. Germline trimming cut 0 bases from V and 7 bases from J; bases unmatched to any gene: 6. Germline loops: CDR1 SGDLS, CDR2 YYNGEE. The CDR3 nucleotides read TGTGCCAGCAGCGTAGAGGGGACAGGCGAAGAGCAGTACTTC. The encoded protein is CASSVEGTGEEQYF. Based on the CDR3 plus reference TRBV9 and TRBJ2-7, the full variable domain is DSGVTQTPKHLITATGQRVTLRCSPRSGDLSVYWYQQSLDQGLQFLIQYYNGEERAKGNILERFSAQQFPDLHSELNLSSLELGDSALYFCASSVEGTGEEQYFGPGTRLTVT.

This clonotype was seen ten or more times. The chain has TRBV5-1 and TRBJ1-2; TRBD1 matches 8 bases. CDR1 is SGHRS and CDR2 is YFSETQ in the germline V gene. CDR3 length: 13 amino acids. With 4 bases clipped from V and 9 bases from J, the junction kept 8 bases outside the gene matches. CDR3 sequence reads: CASSNTDRASYTF. CDR3 in DNA: TGCGCCAGCAGCAATACGGACAGGGCAAGCTACACCTTC.

This clonotype was counted between two and nine times. The J gene is TRBJ1-6, the V gene TRBV5-1; the match to TRBD1 covers 9 bases. CDR3 length: 15 amino acids. Germline CDR1 reads SGHRS; CDR2 reads YFSETQ. The trim removed 0 bases at V and 10 bases at J, leaving 5 bases unmatched. CDR3 sequence reads: CASSLEGQGLSPLHF. CDR3 in DNA: TGCGCCAGCAGCTTGGAGGGACAGGGTTTGTCACCCCTCCACTTT.

This clonotype came up many times. The rearrangement uses TRBV20-1 and TRBJ2-7; 7 nucleotides match TRBD1. The CDR3 contains 14 residues. With V trimmed by 6 bases and J by 3 bases, 11 bases remained unmatched. Looked up from germline, CDR1 is DFQATT and CDR2 is SNEGSKA (reference sequence). The chain's CDR3 is CSAKKSRQGYEQYF. The DNA of the CDR3 is TGCAGTGCAAAGAAAAGCAGACAGGGCTACGAGCAGTACTTC.

This clonotype was seen more than once but under ten times. This chain uses TRBV5-4 with TRBJ2-1; unclear D gene. Trimming took 0 bases from V and 2 from J, leaving 6 bases between them. The CDR3 has 14 amino acids. The germline CDR1 and CDR2 sequences are SGHNT and YYREEE (reference sequence). Here the CDR3 reads CASSLDGAYNEQFF. The CDR3 DNA reads as TGTGCCAGCAGCTTGGATGGGGCCTACAATGAGCAGTTCTTC.

The chain recombines TRBV7-6 with TRBJ1-5; a weak D match, TRBD1 (6 bases). The CDR3 is 15 residues long. V lost 0 bases and J 5 bases, leaving 11 bases between the germline ends. Germline values: CDR1 SGHVS, CDR2 FNYEAQ. In DNA form, the CDR3 reads TGTGCCAGCAGCTTAGCTGGGGGCCCCCATCAGCCCCAGCATTTT. As protein: CASSLAGGPHQPQHF.

A word on this clonotype: The CDR3 does not end in the conserved phenylalanine or tryptophan, so this is likely a read error. The chain recombines TRBV20-1 with TRBJ2-7, with 10 bases fitting TRBD2. CDR1 DFQATT and CDR2 SNEGSKA come from the germline V gene (reference sequence). With 2 bases clipped from V and 4 bases from J, the junction kept 8 bases outside the gene matches. This CDR3 is built from 15 residues. CDR3 sequence reads: CSARPQGLAEYEQYC. The CDR3 DNA reads TGCAGTGCTAGACCCCAAGGACTAGCGGAGTACGAGCAGTACTGC.

This clonotype was detected many times. The rearrangement links TRBV28 to TRBJ2-1, with D possibly TRBD1 on 6 matching bases. Germline CDR1 and CDR2: MDHEN and SYDVKM. The V gene lost 10 bases and the J gene lost 5 bases, with 21 bases spanning the gap. The CDR3 runs 15 residues. In nucleotides, the CDR3 is TGTGCCACCCTGAGCCACAGGGCAGGAGACAATGAGCAGTTCTTC. It is translated as CATLSHRAGDNEQFF.

This clonotype was seen at least ten times. The chain carries TRBV7-9 and TRBJ1-1; D remains unclear. Germline V gives CDR1 SEHNR, CDR2 FQNEAQ (reference sequence). V gave up 5 bases and J gave up 7 bases, with 11 bases separating them. The CDR3 is 12 amino acids. As DNA, the CDR3 is TGTGCCAGCAGCCACGGACGGAGTGAAGCTTTCTTT. Translation: CASSHGRSEAFF.

This clonotype appeared many times. This rearrangement joins TRBV12-3 or TRBV12-4 to TRBJ2-1, with TRBD2 identical over 7 bases. The V gene end was trimmed by 3 bases and the J gene end by 4 bases; junction bases not matched to a gene: 6. The CDR3 consists of 15 residues. CDR3 residues: CASSFRTSDYNEQFF. CDR3 bases: TGTGCCAGCAGTTTCCGAACTAGCGATTACAATGAGCAGTTCTTC.